Listed below are T cell receptor beta chains from one sample, sequenced in a study of T cells after posttransplantation cyclophosphamide. Data came from immunoSEQ multiplex PCR; TCRdb stores just in-frame clones and leaves some out. This sample carries 25,000 to 30,000 clones, none of them present only once. Sequenced material: PBMCs. The receptors shown here come from a woman aged 55-69 years in good health, CMV-negative, and a related stem cell transplant donor. CDR3s include the opening cysteine and the closing phenylalanine or tryptophan. D genes are given only for firm matches. Some rows have no size entry. The others give once, few or many, or a class for an expanded clone.

j_call v_call d_call clone_size cdr3_aa cdr3_nt
TRBJ1-1 TRBV29-1 - many CSVGGRGNTEAFF TGCAGCGTTGGAGGGCGGGGGAACACTGAAGCTTTCTTT
TRBJ2-3 TRBV6-5 TRBD2 few CASSTRRTSGNTQYF TGTGCCAGCAGTACCCGACGGACTAGCGGAAATACGCAGTATTTT
TRBJ1-5 TRBV5-1 TRBD1 many CASSADGTGYQPQHF TGCGCCAGCAGCGCGGACGGGACAGGGTATCAGCCCCAGCATTTT
TRBJ2-3 TRBV10-3 TRBD2 many CAISVGTSGDTQYF TGTGCCATCAGTGTAGGGACTAGCGGAGATACGCAGTATTTT
TRBJ2-7 TRBV6-6 TRBD1 many CASSTTGRYEQYF TGTGCCAGCAGTACGACAGGGCGATACGAGCAGTACTTC
TRBJ2-3 TRBV6-6 TRBD2 few CASTSLAGGPLTQYF TGTGCCAGCACCTCCCTAGCGGGAGGGCCTCTTACGCAGTATTTT
TRBJ1-2 TRBV7-9 - many CASSLKTGMNGYTF TGTGCCAGCAGCCTAAAAACAGGGATGAATGGCTACACCTTC
TRBJ1-2 TRBV11-2 - - CASSAANYGYTF TGTGCCAGCAGCGCGGCTAACTATGGCTACACCTTC
TRBJ2-2 TRBV6-6 TRBD1 many CASRDRGLTGELFF TGTGCCAGCAGGGACAGGGGGCTTACCGGGGAGCTGTTTTTT
TRBJ2-3 TRBV7-7 - few CASSLTGVTDTQYF TGTGCCAGCAGCCTAACGGGGGTCACAGATACGCAGTATTTT
TRBJ2-2 TRBV13 TRBD2 few CASSSSRLAGGLIGELFF TGTGCCAGCAGCTCCTCCCGGCTAGCGGGGGGGCTAATCGGGGAGCTGTTTTTT
TRBJ2-5 TRBV2 TRBD2 - CASSVEAGYQETQYF TGTGCCAGCAGTGTGGAAGCGGGGTACCAAGAGACCCAGTACTTC
TRBJ2-7 TRBV6-2/TRBV6-3 - many CASSYGGALAYEQYF TGTGCCAGCAGTTATGGCGGGGCCCTTGCCTACGAGCAGTACTTC
TRBJ2-1 TRBV5-1 - many CASSYPRGGGLVSYNEQFF TGCGCCAGCAGCTATCCGCGGGGCGGAGGTTTGGTCTCCTACAATGAGCAGTTCTTC
TRBJ1-5 TRBV27 - few CASSLDRSNQPQHF TGTGCCAGCAGTTTAGACAGAAGCAATCAGCCCCAGCATTTT
TRBJ1-5 TRBV19 - many CASSRQPYSNQPQHF TGTGCCAGTAGTAGACAGCCATATAGCAATCAGCCCCAGCATTTT
TRBJ2-3 TRBV4-1 - few CASSLTILSTDTQYF TGCGCCAGCAGCCTAACTATATTATCCACAGATACGCAGTATTTT
TRBJ1-4 TRBV2 TRBD1 many CASSWDRASNEKLFF TGTGCCAGCAGTTGGGACAGGGCTTCTAATGAAAAACTGTTTTTT
TRBJ2-7 TRBV6-6 TRBD1 many CASRYPGTGGHEQYF TGTGCCAGCCGATACCCCGGGACAGGGGGCCACGAGCAGTACTTC
TRBJ2-7 TRBV29-1 TRBD1 - CSVGWTGSHEQYF TGCAGCGTTGGATGGACAGGGTCCCACGAGCAGTACTTC
TRBJ1-1 TRBV7-3 - - CASSQANVRGGTEAFF TGTGCCAGCAGTCAAGCGAATGTGCGGGGTGGCACTGAAGCTTTCTTT
TRBJ2-7 TRBV7-2 TRBD1 few CASSRDRGYEQYF TGTGCCAGCAGCCGGGACAGGGGCTACGAGCAGTACTTC
TRBJ1-2 TRBV27 - few CASSSLRTANYGYTF TGTGCCAGCAGTTCACTAAGGACAGCTAACTATGGCTACACCTTC
TRBJ2-7 TRBV27 TRBD2 many CASSLSHPSGVEGEQYF TGTGCCAGCAGTTTATCGCATCCTAGCGGGGTGGAGGGAGAGCAGTACTTC
TRBJ1-2 TRBV12-3/TRBV12-4 - many CASSLHRGSVYGYTF TGTGCCAGCAGTTTACATCGGGGGTCGGTCTATGGCTACACCTTC
TRBJ2-7 TRBV5-1 - many CASSSRATGYEQYF TGCGCCAGCAGCTCCCGGGCTACAGGGTACGAGCAGTACTTC
TRBJ2-2 TRBV7-2 TRBD2 many CASRQTSGIYTGELFF TGTGCCAGCAGACAGACTAGCGGGATTTACACCGGGGAGCTGTTTTTT
TRBJ1-4 TRBV28 TRBD1 few CASSPGTDLLGWEKLFF TGTGCCAGCAGTCCCGGGACAGACCTTTTGGGTTGGGAAAAACTGTTTTTT
TRBJ1-1 TRBV7-2 - many CASSFGTLNTEAFF TGTGCCAGCAGCTTCGGGACATTGAACACTGAAGCTTTCTTT